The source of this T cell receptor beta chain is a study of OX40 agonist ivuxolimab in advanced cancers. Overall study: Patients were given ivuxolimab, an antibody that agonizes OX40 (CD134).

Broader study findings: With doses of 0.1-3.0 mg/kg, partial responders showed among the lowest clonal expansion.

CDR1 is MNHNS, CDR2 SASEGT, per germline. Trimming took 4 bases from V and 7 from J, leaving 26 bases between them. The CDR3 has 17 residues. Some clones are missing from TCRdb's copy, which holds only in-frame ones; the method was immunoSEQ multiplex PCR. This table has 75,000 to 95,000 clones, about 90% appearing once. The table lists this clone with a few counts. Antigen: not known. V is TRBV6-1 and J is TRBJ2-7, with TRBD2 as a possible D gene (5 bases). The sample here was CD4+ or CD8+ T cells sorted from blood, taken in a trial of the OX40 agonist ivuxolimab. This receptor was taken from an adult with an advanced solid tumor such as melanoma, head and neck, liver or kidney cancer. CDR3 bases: TGTGCCAGCAGTGTGTTCACCGTCCGAGGACCTAGGAGGGAGCAGTACTTC. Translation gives CASSVFTVRGPRREQYF.